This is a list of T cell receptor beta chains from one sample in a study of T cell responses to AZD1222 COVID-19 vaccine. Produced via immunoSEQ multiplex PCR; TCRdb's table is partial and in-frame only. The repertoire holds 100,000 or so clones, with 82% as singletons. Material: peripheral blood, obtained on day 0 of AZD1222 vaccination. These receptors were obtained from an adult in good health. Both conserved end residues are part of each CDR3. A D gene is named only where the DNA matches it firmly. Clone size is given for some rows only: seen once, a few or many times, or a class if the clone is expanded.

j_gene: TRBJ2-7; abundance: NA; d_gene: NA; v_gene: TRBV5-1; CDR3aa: CASSLALRTLGEQYF; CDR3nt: TGCGCCAGCAGCTTGGCCTTGAGGACTCTGGGCGAGCAGTACTTC
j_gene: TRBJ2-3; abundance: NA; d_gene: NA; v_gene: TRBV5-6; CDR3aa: CASSPAWSADTQYF; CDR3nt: TGTGCCAGCAGCCCGGCCTGGTCCGCAGATACGCAGTATTTT
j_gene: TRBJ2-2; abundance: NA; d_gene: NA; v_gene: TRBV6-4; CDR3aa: CASSDRWGGDTGELFF; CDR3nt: TGTGCCAGCAGTGACCGCTGGGGGGGCGACACCGGGGAGCTGTTTTTT
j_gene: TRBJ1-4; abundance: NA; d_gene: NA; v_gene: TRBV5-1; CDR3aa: CASSLGTREKLFF; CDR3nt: TGCGCCAGCAGCCTCGGGACCCGTGAAAAACTGTTTTTT
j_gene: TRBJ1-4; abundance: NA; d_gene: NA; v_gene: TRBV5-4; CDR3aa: CASSLAAHREKLFF; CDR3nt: TGTGCCAGCAGCTTGGCCGCTCATAGGGAAAAACTGTTTTTT
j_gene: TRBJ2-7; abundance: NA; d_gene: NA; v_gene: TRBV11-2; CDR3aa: CASSLISSNSYEQYF; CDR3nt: TGTGCCAGCAGCTTAATCTCTTCTAACTCCTACGAGCAGTACTTC
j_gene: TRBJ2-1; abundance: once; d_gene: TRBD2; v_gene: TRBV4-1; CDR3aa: CASSHRLAGGDNEQFF; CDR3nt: TGCGCCAGCAGCCATCGACTAGCGGGGGGCGACAATGAGCAGTTCTTC
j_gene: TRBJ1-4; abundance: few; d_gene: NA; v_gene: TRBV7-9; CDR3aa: CASSLTTGGEEKLFF; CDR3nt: TGTGCCAGCAGCCTTACGACCGGGGGAGAGGAAAAACTGTTTTTT
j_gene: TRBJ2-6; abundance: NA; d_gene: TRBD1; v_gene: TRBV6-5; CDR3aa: CASSLTGTGANVLTF; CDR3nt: TGTGCCAGCAGTTTGACAGGGACTGGGGCCAACGTCCTGACTTTC
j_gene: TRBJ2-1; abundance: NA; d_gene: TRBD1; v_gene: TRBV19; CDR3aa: CASSLQGARNEQFF; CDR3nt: TGTGCCAGTAGTCTCCAGGGGGCAAGGAATGAGCAGTTCTTC
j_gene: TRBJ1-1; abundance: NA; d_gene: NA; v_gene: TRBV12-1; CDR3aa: CASSLTPVRTGVGLNTEAFF; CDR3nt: TGTGCCAGCAGCTTGACCCCGGTCCGGACAGGGGTAGGATTGAACACTGAAGCTTTCTTT
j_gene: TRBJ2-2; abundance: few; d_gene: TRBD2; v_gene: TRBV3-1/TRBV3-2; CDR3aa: CASSHGLAGMNTGELFF; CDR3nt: TGTGCCAGCAGCCATGGACTAGCGGGAATGAACACCGGGGAGCTGTTTTTT
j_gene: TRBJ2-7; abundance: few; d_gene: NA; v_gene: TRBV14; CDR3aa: CASSQAAQGNLYEQYF; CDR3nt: TGTGCCAGCAGCCAAGCAGCACAGGGAAATCTCTACGAGCAGTACTTC
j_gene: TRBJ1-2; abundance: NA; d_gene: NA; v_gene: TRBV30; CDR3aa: CAWRSGNNLNYGYTF; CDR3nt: TGTGCCTGGAGATCAGGGAACAATCTTAACTATGGCTACACCTTC
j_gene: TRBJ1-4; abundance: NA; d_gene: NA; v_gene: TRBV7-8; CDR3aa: CASSATDFNEKLFF; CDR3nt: TGTGCCAGCAGCGCGACGGATTTTAATGAAAAACTGTTTTTT
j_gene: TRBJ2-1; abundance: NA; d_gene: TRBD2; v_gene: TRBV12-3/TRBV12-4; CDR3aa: CASSSFGLGQFF; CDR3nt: TGTGCCAGCAGTTCCTTCGGACTAGGGCAGTTCTTC
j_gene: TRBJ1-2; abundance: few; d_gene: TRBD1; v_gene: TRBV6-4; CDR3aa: CASSVSPGQGIYGYTF; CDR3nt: TGTGCCAGCAGTGTCTCACCGGGACAGGGAATCTATGGCTACACCTTC
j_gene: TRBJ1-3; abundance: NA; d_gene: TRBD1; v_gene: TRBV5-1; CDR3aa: CASSFAGGQAGNTIYF; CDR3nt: TGCGCCAGCAGCTTCGCAGGGGGACAGGCTGGAAACACCATATATTTT
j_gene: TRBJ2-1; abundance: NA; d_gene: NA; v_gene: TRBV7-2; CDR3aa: CASSLPSVSEQFF; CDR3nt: TGTGCCAGCAGCTTACCTAGCGTGAGTGAGCAGTTCTTC
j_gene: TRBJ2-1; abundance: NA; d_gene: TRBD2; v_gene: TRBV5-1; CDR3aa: CASSFERGGIHNEQFF; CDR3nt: TGCGCCAGCAGCTTCGAGCGGGGGGGAATCCACAATGAGCAGTTCTTC
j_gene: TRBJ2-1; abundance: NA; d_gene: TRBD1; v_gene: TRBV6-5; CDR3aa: CASSPRQGYNNEQFF; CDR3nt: TGTGCCAGCAGTCCAAGACAGGGATACAACAATGAGCAGTTCTTC
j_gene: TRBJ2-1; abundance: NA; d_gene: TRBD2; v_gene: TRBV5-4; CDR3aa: CASSFSWTRVEQFF; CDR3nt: TGTGCCAGCAGCTTCTCCTGGACTAGGGTCGAGCAGTTCTTC
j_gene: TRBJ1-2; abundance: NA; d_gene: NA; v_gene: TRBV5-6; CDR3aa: CASSLDGGRGFYGYTF; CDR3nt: TGTGCCAGCAGCTTGGACGGGGGCAGGGGCTTCTATGGCTACACCTTC
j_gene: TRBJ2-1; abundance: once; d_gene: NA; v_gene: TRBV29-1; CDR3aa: CSVLVDTYNEQFF; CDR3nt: TGCAGCGTTCTAGTTGACACCTACAATGAGCAGTTCTTC
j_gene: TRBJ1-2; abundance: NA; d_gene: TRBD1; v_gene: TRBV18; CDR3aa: CASSPGTQTGPYGYTF; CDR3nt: TGTGCCAGCTCACCCGGGACCCAGACAGGGCCTTATGGCTACACCTTC
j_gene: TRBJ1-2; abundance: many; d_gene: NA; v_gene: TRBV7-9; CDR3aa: CASRPGGALYGYTF; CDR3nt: TGTGCCAGCAGGCCCGGGGGGGCTCTCTATGGCTACACCTTC
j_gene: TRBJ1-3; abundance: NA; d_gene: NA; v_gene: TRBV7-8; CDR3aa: CASSRGASGNTIYF; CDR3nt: TGTGCCAGCAGCCGGGGGGCCTCTGGAAACACCATATATTTT
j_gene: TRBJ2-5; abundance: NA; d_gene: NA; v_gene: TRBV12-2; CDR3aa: CASRLSAGGYQETQYF; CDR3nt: TGTGCAAGTCGCTTGTCCGCGGGGGGCTACCAAGAGACCCAGTACTTC
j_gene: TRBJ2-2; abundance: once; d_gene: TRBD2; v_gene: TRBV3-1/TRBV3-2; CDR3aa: CASSLGVLAGPGELFF; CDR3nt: TGTGCCAGCAGCCTCGGAGTCCTAGCGGGGCCCGGGGAGCTGTTTTTT
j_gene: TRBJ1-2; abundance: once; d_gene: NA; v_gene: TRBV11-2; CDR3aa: CASSADFKVLNYGYTF; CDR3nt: TGTGCCAGCAGCGCCGATTTTAAAGTTCTAAACTATGGCTACACCTTC
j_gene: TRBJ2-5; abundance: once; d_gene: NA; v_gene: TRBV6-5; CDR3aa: CASSYPGQETQYF; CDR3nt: TGTGCCAGCAGTTACCCCGGACAAGAGACCCAGTACTTC
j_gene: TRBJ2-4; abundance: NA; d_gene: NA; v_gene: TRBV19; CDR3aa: CASSMLGALGNIQYF; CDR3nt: TGTGCCAGTAGTATGTTGGGGGCCCTCGGAAACATTCAGTACTTC
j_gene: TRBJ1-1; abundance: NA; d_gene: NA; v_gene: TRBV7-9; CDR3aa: CASSPRVTLNTEAFF; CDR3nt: TGTGCCAGCAGCCCTAGGGTTACATTGAACACTGAAGCTTTCTTT
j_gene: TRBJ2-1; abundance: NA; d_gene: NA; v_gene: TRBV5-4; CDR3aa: CASSPWGNEQFF; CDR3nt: TGTGCCAGCAGCCCGTGGGGCAATGAGCAGTTCTTC
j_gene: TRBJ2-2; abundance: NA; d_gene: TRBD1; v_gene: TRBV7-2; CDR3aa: CASSLVRGHTGELFF; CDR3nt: TGTGCCAGCAGCTTAGTTAGGGGGCACACCGGGGAGCTGTTTTTT
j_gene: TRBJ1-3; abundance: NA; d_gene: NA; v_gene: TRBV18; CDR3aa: CASSPLVSGNTIYF; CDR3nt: TGTGCCAGCTCACCCCTAGTGTCTGGAAACACCATATATTTT
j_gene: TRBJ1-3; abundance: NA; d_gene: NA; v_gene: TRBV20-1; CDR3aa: CSASSPGTIYF; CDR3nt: TGCAGTGCCTCCTCCCCCGGCACCATATATTTT
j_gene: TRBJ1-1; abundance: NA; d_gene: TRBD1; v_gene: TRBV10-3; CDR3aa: CASIPGTGMDTEAFF; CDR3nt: TGTGCCAGCATCCCGGGGACAGGCATGGACACTGAAGCTTTCTTT
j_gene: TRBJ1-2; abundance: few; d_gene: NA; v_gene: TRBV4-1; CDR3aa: CASSSLPRDGYGYTF; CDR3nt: TGCGCCAGCAGCTCCCTCCCCCGGGACGGCTATGGCTACACCTTC
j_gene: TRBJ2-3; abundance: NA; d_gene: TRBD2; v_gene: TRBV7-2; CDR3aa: CASSLSTGGPDTQYF; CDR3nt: TGTGCCAGCAGCTTATCTACGGGGGGGCCGGATACGCAGTATTTT
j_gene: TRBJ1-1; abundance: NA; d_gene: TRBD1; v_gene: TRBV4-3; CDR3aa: CASSQGPGQGFAEAFF; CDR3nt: TGCGCCAGCAGCCAAGGACCGGGACAGGGGTTCGCTGAAGCTTTCTTT
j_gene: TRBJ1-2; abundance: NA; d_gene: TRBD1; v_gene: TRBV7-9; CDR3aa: CASSLAGQGGRGYTF; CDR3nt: TGTGCCAGCAGCTTAGCTGGGCAGGGGGGTCGTGGCTACACCTTC
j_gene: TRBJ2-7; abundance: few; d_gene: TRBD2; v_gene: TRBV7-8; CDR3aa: CASSLGTSGGEQYF; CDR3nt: TGTGCCAGCAGCCTTGGGACTAGCGGGGGAGAGCAGTACTTC
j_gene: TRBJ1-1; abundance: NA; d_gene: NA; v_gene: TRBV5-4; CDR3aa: CASSLGTPGGAEAFF; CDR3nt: TGTGCCAGCAGCTTGGGGACCCCTGGGGGCGCTGAAGCTTTCTTT
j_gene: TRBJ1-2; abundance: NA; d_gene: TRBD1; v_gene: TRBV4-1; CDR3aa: CASSHDPGQGLSSYGYTF; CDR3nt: TGCGCCAGCAGCCACGATCCGGGACAGGGGCTTAGCAGCTATGGCTACACCTTC
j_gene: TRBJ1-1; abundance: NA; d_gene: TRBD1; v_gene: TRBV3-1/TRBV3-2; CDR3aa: CASSQEWSSTGQENTEAFF; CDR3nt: TGTGCCAGCAGCCAAGAATGGTCCTCCACGGGACAGGAGAACACTGAAGCTTTCTTT
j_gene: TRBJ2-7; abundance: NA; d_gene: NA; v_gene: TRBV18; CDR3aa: CASSPYRGSGTYYEQYF; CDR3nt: TGTGCCAGCTCACCTTACCGGGGCTCGGGAACATACTACGAGCAGTACTTC
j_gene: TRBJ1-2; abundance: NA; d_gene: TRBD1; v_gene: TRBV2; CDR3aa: CASTEGIQGEGYTF; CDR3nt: TGTGCCAGCACCGAAGGGATACAGGGGGAAGGCTACACCTTC
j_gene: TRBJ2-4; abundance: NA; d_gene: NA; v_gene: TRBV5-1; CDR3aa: CASSPGDTGKNIQYF; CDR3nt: TGCGCCAGCAGCCCAGGGGACACCGGCAAAAACATTCAGTACTTC
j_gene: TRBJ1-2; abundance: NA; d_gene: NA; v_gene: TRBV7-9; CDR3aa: CASSFNGAEQDYTF; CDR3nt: TGTGCCAGCAGCTTCAACGGGGCAGAACAAGACTACACCTTC
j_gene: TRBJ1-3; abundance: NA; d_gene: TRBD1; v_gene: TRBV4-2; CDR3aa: CASSQVTGAGNTIYF; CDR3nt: TGTGCCAGCAGCCAAGTTACAGGGGCCGGAAACACCATATATTTT
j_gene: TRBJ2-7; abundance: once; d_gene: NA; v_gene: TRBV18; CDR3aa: CASSPPPRGVKEQYF; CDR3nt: TGTGCCAGCTCACCACCCCCCCGGGGCGTAAAAGAGCAGTACTTC
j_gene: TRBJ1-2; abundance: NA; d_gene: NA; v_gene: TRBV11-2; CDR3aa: CASSLSGGQNYGYTF; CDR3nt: TGTGCCAGCAGCTTATCTGGTGGGCAAAACTATGGCTACACCTTC